The 9 T cell receptor beta chains reported below all come from one sample, sequenced in a study of cytomegalovirus exposure and HLA in healthy donors. PCR amplification relied on 60 Vbeta primers (plus 13 Jbeta primers). Only in-frame clones appear in the TCRdb table, and some are missing; sequencing was by immunoSEQ multiplex PCR. The sample lists some 150,000 clones, about 82% occurring once. The specimen sequenced was PBMCs. The receptors here all came from a female donor in good health and CMV-seropositive.

The chain joins TRBV11-2 to TRBJ1-1; D not certain. Trimming removed 5 bases at V and 5 bases at J, with 12 bases between. The CDR3 length is 13 residues. Looked up from germline, CDR1 is SGHAT and CDR2 is FQNNGV. The CDR3 spells CASSPPRRTEAFF. In nucleotides, the CDR3 is TGTGCCAGCAGCCCACCTAGACGGACTGAAGCTTTCTTT.

This clone was found once. The V gene is TRBV15, the J gene TRBJ2-3; 13 bases agree with TRBD2. The trim removed 6 bases at V and 4 bases at J, leaving 7 bases unmatched. The CDR3 spans 16 residues. Looked up from germline, CDR1 is LNHNV and CDR2 is YYDKDF (reference sequence). The CDR3 DNA sequence: TGTGCCACCAGTACCGGGACTAGCGGGGTCGCAGATACGCAGTATTTT. Protein: CATSTGTSGVADTQYF.

This chain joins TRBV9 and TRBJ2-3, with 9 bases aligning to TRBD1. The germline gives CDR1 SGDLS, CDR2 YYNGEE. V gave up 7 bases and J gave up 2 bases; unmatched junction bases: 11. This CDR3 contains 16 residues. The CDR3 loop reads CASGDLRQGVTDTQYF. The CDR3 DNA reads TGTGCCAGCGGTGACCTTAGACAGGGGGTCACAGATACGCAGTATTTT. Filled out from reference TRBV9 and TRBJ2-3, the complete variable domain reads DSGVTQTPKHLITATGQRVTLRCSPRSGDLSVYWYQQSLDQGLQFLIQYYNGEERAKGNILERFSAQQFPDLHSELNLSSLELGDSALYFCASGDLRQGVTDTQYFGPGTRLTVL.

The chain recombines TRBV28 with TRBJ2-4; 7 nucleotides match TRBD2. Germline V lookup: CDR1 MDHEN, CDR2 SYDVKM. The CDR3 contains 16 residues. Trimming at V came to 5 bases and at J to 3 bases, leaving 10 bases not matched to a gene. As DNA, the CDR3 is TGTGCCAGCAGTCCACCCGGGGGGAGGGGCAAAAACATTCAGTACTTC. Translation: CASSPPGGRGKNIQYF.

This clone was counted only a few times. The genes are TRBV6-5 and TRBJ2-3; maybe TRBD2 (5 bases). The V gene's germline CDR1 is MNHEY and CDR2 SVGAGI. Trimming pared 2 bases from V and 2 bases from J, leaving 5 bases between. The CDR3 consists of 13 residues. The CDR3 bases are TGTGCCAGCAGTTACCGGGACACAGATACGCAGTATTTT. This codes for CASSYRDTDTQYF.

This chain links TRBV5-1 with TRBJ1-2; 8 bases are shared with TRBD1. There are 15 residues in the CDR3. CDR1 SGHRS and CDR2 YFSETQ come from the germline V gene. Trimming removed 4 bases from V and 7 bases from J; junction bases left unmatched: 12. The CDR3 DNA sequence: TGCGCCAGCAGCGGGACCGGGACAGGCGTTGGTGGCTACACCTTC. It is translated as CASSGTGTGVGGYTF. The entire variable domain, with the rest obtained from reference TRBV5-1 and TRBJ1-2, is as follows: KAGVTQTPRYLIKTRGQQVTLSCSPISGHRSVSWYQQTPGQGLQFLFEYFSETQRNKGNFPGRFSGRQFSNSRSEMNVSTLELGDSALYLCASSGTGTGVGGYTFGSGTRLTVV.

This chain uses TRBV19 with TRBJ1-5; no definite D call. Trimming pared 6 bases from V and 3 bases from J, leaving 6 bases between. The germline V gene has CDR1 LNHDA and CDR2 SQIVND (reference sequence). This CDR3 contains 12 residues. DNA of the CDR3: TGTGCCAGTAGCCTTATCAATCAGCCCCAGCATTTT. Its translation is CASSLINQPQHF.

V is TRBV4-1 and J is TRBJ2-7, with 7 bases that match TRBD1. Germline CDR1 and CDR2: MGHRA and YSYEKL. The CDR3 has 14 amino acids. Trimming took 3 bases from V and 3 from J; bases not matched to a gene: 5. Written as DNA, the CDR3 is TGCGCCAGCAGCCATAAAGCAGGGGGCTACGAGCAGTACTTC. This encodes CASSHKAGGYEQYF.

This clone was picked up a small number of times. This chain connects TRBV27 to TRBJ1-2; 7 positions agree with TRBD1. Germline V CDR1 and CDR2: MNHEY, SMNVEV (reference sequence). V shed 3 bases and J 7 bases; nucleotides not matched to a gene: 14. There are 16 residues in the CDR3. CDR3 in DNA: TGTGCCAGCAGTTTTCGGACAGGTGCGGCTATAGTTGGCTACACCTTC. As protein: CASSFRTGAAIVGYTF.